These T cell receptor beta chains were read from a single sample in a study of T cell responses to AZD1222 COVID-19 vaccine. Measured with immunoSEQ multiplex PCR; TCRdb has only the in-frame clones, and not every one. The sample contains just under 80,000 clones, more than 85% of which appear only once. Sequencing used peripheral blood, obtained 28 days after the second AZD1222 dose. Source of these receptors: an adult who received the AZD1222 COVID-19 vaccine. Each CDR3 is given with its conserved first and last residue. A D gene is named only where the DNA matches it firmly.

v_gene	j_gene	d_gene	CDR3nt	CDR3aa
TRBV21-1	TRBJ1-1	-	TGTGCCAGGGAAACCCGGGGGGACACTGAAGCTTTCTTT	CARETRGDTEAFF
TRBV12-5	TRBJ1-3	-	TGTGCTAGTGGTTTGGACGGAAACACCATATATTTT	CASGLDGNTIYF
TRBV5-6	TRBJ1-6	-	TGTGCCAGCAGCTTCGGGGACCGCCGGCATTCACCCCTCCACTTT	CASSFGDRRHSPLHF
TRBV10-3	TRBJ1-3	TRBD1	TGTGCCATTGCCGGGACAGACGGAAACACCATATATTTT	CAIAGTDGNTIYF
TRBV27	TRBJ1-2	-	TGTGCCAGCAGTCTCAACAGGGTCAAGGGCTACACCTTC	CASSLNRVKGYTF
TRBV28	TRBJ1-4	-	TGTGCCAGCAGTTCGCTGAGGGGGGAAAATGAAAAACTGTTTTTT	CASSSLRGENEKLFF
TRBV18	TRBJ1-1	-	TGTGCCAGCTCACCTTCTTCACAACTGAGGGCTTTCTTT	CASSPSSQLRAFF
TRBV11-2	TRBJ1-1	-	TGTGCCAGCAGCTTAGAGACAACTGAAGCTTTCTTT	CASSLETTEAFF
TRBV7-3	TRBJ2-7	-	TGTGCCAGCAGCTTACAGAGGGCCGACAGACCCTACGAGCAGTACTTC	CASSLQRADRPYEQYF
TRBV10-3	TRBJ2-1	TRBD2	TGTGCCATCAGGGGACTAGAATACAATGAGCAGTTCTTC	CAIRGLEYNEQFF
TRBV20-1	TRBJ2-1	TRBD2	TGCAGTGCTAGTGGGACTAGCGGGAGTTTCTCCGACAATGAGCAGTTCTTC	CSASGTSGSFSDNEQFF
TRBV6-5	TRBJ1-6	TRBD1	TGTGCCAGCAGTACCGGACAGGGTTGGAATTCACCCCTCCACTTT	CASSTGQGWNSPLHF
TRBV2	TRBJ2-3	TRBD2	TGTGCCACGCGGGAGCCCCGGCGCACGCAGTATTTT	CATREPRRTQYF
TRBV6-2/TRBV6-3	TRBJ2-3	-	TGTGCCAGCAGTTACTCGTCGGCAGGGGCTACGTCCACAGATACGCAGTATTTT	CASSYSSAGATSTDTQYF
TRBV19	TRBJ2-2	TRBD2	TGTGCCAGTAGTCCCCAGGGACTAGCGGGATTCCACACCGGGGAGCTGTTTTTT	CASSPQGLAGFHTGELFF
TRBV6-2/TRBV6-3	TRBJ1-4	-	TGTGCCAGCAGTTACTCGGAGAAGCTCTTAAGTGAAAAACTGTTTTTT	CASSYSEKLLSEKLFF
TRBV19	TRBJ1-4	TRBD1	TGTGCCAGTAGTACATCCGGGACAGGGGTTCGGAAACTGTTTTTT	CASSTSGTGVRKLFF
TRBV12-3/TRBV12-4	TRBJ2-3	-	TGTGCCAGCAGGAGGGTCCTCACAGATACGCAGTATTTT	CASRRVLTDTQYF
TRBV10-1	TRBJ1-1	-	TGCGCCAGCAGTGGCACCAGTGGGGACACTGAAGCTTTCTTT	CASSGTSGDTEAFF
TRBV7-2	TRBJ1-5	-	TGTGCCAGCAGCTTCAGGGGAAATCAGCCCCAGCATTTT	CASSFRGNQPQHF
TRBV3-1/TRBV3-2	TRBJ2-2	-	TGTGCCAGCAGCCAAGTGGTGTTAGCAGGCGGGGAGCTGTTTTTT	CASSQVVLAGGELFF
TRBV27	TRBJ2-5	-	TGTGCCAGCAGTTTATACGGCGGCCGACAAGAGACCCAGTACTTC	CASSLYGGRQETQYF